This entry concerns a single T cell receptor (beta chain). Its cognate antigen is unknown. The source of the sample is a study of shared clonotypes between healthy human individuals. Study-level points and caveats: Sampling used blood alone; tissue repertoires probably differ. The study drew on few donors, limiting represented genetic and exposure-history diversity.

Several immunoSEQ plates held equal portions of the genomic DNA taken from each subset. Clones were read by immunoSEQ multiplex PCR, and TCRdb kept only the in-frame ones, dropping some. The table shows under 1,100,000 clones, with around 82% occurring only once. CDR3 length equals 16 residues. The V gene's germline CDR1 is SGHTA and CDR2 FQGNSA. The ends lost 1 base at V and 4 bases at J; junction bases unmatched: 7. The sequencing input was memory CD4+ T cells from PBMCs. Subset denoted: CD45RA-negative fraction. V is TRBV7-2 and J is TRBJ1-2; 9 bases line up with TRBD1. This sequence was found in a man aged 18 to 35 in good health. Some clones in this sample may be carry-over from other donors' samples. CDR3 amino acids: CASSLGSPGQGYGYTF. The CDR3 nucleotides are TGTGCCAGCAGCTTAGGATCCCCGGGACAGGGCTATGGCTACACCTTC.